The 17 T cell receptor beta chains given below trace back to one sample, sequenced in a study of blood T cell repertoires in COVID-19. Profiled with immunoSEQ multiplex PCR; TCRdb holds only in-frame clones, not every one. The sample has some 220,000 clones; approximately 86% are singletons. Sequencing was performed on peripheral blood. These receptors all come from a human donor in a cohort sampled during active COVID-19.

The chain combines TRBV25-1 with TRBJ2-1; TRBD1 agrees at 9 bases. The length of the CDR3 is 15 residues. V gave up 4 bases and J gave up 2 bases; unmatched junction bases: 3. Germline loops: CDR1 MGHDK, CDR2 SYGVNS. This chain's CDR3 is CASSAYRGPYNEQFF. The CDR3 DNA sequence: TGTGCCAGCAGTGCGTACAGGGGGCCCTACAATGAGCAGTTCTTC.

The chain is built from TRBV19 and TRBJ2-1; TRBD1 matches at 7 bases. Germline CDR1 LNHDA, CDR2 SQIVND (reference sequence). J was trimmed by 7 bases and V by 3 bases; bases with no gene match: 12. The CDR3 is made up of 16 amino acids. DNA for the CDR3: TGTGCCAGTAGTATGAGTCAGGGGGATCTTTCGAATGAGCAGTTCTTC. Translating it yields CASSMSQGDLSNEQFF.

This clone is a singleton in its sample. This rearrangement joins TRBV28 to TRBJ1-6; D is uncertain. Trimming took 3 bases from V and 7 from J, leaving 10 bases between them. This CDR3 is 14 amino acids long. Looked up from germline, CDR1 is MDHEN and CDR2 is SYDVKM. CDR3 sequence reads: CASSFFTENSPLHF. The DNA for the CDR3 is TGTGCCAGCAGTTTTTTTACCGAGAATTCACCCCTCCACTTT. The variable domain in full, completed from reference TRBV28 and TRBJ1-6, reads DVKVTQSSRYLVKRTGEKVFLECVQDMDHENMFWYRQDPGLGLRLIYFSYDVKMKEKGDIPEGYSVSREKKERFSLILESASTNQTSMYLCASSFFTENSPLHFGNGTRLTVT.

The CDR3 DNA reads TGTGCCAGCGACCTCCAGTCGGGCACCGGGGAGCTGTTTTTT. This translates into CASDLQSGTGELFF. This chain links TRBV6-5 with TRBJ2-2, with D hard to call. V lost 8 bases to trimming and J lost 4 bases, with 14 bases between them. Germline CDR1 and CDR2: MNHEY and SVGAGI. CDR3 length equals 14 residues.

The CDR3 spells CASSLSSGRGGTDTQYF. Here the CDR3 DNA reads TGTGCCAGCAGCTTATCCTCCGGGCGGGGCGGCACAGATACGCAGTATTTT. The gene calls are TRBV7-3 and TRBJ2-3; D might be TRBD2 (6 bases). V dropped 2 bases and J dropped 1 base, with 16 bases sitting between them. CDR3 length: 17 amino acids. Germline lookup yields CDR1 SGHTA and CDR2 FQGTGA.

The CDR3: CSASMVRQAVYFYGYTF. Here the CDR3 DNA reads TGCAGTGCTAGTATGGTCCGGCAGGCCGTCTATTTCTATGGCTACACCTTC. J is TRBJ1-2 and V is TRBV20-1; unclear D gene. The length of the CDR3 is 17 residues. CDR1 and CDR2 from the germline V gene are DFQATT and SNEGSKA (reference sequence). V lost 3 bases and J 4 bases, leaving 24 bases between the germline ends.

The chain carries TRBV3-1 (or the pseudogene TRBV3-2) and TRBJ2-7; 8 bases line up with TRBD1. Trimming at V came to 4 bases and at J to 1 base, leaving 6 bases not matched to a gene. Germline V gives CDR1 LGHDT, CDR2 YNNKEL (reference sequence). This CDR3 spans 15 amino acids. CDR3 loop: CASSLQGDRSYEQYF. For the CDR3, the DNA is TGTGCCAGCAGCCTTCAAGGGGACAGGTCCTACGAGCAGTACTTC.

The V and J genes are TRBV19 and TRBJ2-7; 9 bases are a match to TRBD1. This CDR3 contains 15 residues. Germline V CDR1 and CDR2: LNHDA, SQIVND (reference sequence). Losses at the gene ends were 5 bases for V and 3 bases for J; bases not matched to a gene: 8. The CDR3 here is CASSSTGGVFYEQYF. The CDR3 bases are TGTGCCAGTAGTTCCACAGGGGGCGTTTTCTACGAGCAGTACTTC.

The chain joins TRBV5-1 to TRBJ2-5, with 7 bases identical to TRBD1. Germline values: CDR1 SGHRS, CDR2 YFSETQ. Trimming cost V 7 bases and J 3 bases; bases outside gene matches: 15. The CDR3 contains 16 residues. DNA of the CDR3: TGCGCCAGCCTTAAGGGAGACAGGGTGGGAGAAGAGACCCAGTACTTC. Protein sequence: CASLKGDRVGEETQYF.

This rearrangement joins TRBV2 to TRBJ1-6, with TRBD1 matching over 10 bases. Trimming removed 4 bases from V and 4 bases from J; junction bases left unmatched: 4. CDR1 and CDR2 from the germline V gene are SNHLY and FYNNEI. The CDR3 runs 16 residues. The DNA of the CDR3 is TGTGCCAGCAGTGTGGACAGGGGGAGTTATAATTCACCCCTCCACTTT. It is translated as CASSVDRGSYNSPLHF.

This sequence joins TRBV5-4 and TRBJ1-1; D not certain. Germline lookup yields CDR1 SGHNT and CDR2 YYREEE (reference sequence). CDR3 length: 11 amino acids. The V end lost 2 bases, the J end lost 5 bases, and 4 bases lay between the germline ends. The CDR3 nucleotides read TGTGCCAGCAGCTTTAATACTGAAGCTTTCTTT. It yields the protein CASSFNTEAFF.

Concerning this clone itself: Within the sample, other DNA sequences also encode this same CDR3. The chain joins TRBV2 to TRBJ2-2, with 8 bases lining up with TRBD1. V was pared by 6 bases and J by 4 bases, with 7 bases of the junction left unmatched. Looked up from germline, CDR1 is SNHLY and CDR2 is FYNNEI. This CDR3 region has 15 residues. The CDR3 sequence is CASRPQGAGTGELFF. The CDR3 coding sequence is TGTGCCAGCAGGCCTCAGGGGGCCGGCACCGGGGAGCTGTTTTTT.

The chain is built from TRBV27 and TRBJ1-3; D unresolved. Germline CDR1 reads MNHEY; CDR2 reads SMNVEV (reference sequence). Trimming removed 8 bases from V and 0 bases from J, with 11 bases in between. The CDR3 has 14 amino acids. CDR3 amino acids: CASSTANSGNTIYF. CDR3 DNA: TGTGCCAGCTCTACAGCCAACTCTGGAAACACCATATATTTT.

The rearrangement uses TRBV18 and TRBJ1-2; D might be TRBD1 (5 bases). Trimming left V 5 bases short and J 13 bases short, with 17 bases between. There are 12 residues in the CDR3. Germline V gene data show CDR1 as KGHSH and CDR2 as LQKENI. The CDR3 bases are TGTGCCAGCTCAGAGGACGGACATAAACCCACCTTC. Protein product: CASSEDGHKPTF.

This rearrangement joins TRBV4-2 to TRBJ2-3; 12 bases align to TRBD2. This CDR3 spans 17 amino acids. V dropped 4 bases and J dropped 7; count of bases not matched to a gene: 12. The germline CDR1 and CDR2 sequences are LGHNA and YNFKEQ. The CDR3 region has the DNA TGTGCCAGCAGCCGGTCTAGCGGGGGGGACCCACAGCATACGCAGTATTTT. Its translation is CASSRSSGGDPQHTQYF.

CDR3 sequence reads: CASSQDLGRDGDYEQYF. DNA for the CDR3: TGTGCCAGCAGCCAAGATCTTGGGCGAGACGGGGACTACGAGCAGTACTTC. The V gene is TRBV14, the J gene TRBJ2-7, with a tentative D call TRBD2 (5 bases). The CDR3 consists of 17 residues. Germline CDR1 is SGHDN and CDR2 is FVKESK. V lost 0 bases and J 3 bases, leaving 18 bases between the germline ends.

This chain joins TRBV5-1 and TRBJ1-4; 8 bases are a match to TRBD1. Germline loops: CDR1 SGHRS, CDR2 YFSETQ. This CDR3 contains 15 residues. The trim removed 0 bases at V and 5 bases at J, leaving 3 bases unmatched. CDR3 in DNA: TGCGCCAGCAGCTTGGACAGGGGGGCGAATGAAAAACTGTTTTTT. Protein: CASSLDRGANEKLFF.